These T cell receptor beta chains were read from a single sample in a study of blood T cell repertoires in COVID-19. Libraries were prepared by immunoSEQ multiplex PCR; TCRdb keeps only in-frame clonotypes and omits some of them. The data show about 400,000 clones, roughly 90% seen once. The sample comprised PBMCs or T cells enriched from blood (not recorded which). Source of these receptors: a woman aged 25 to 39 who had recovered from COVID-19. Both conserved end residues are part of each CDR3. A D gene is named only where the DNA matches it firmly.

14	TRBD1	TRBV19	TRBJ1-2	CASKPGQDNYGYTF
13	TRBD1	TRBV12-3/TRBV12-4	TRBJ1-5	CASRRDRNQPQHF
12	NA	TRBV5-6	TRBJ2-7	CASSLYGERQYF
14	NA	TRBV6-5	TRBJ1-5	CASRRESSHQPQHF
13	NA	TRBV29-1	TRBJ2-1	CSVVGTGYNEQFF
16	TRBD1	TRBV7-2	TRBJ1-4	CASSPRTGGGYEKLFF
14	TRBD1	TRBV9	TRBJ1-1	CASSATGGNTEAFF
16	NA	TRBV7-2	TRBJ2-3	CASSLEASRFTDTQYF
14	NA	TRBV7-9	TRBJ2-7	CASSLTGFSYEQYF
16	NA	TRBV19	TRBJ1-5	CASSIVGQGSNQPQHF
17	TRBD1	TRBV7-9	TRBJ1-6	CASSYRLRAGGNSPLHF
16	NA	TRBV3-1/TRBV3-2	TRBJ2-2	CASSLLTGANTGELFF
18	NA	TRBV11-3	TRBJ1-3	CASSLDGAGADSGNTIYF
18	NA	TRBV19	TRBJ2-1	CASSIDPPLASVYNEQFF
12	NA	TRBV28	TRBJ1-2	CASSSPGYGYTF
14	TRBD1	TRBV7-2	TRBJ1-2	CASSPAGQGYGYTF
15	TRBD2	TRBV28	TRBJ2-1	CASSRRTSGRNEQFF
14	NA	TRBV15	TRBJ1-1	CATSRERFVTEAFF
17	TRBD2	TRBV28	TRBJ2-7	CASSQAPLAGSSYEQYF
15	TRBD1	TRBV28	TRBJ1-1	CASSTPGTGITEAFF
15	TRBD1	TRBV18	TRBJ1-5	CASSPRGDSDQPQHF